This T cell receptor (beta chain) is drawn from a study of cytomegalovirus exposure and HLA in healthy donors. General study points: Published work reported that the classifier diagnosed cytomegalovirus status with high specificity and sensitivity.

This clone has only one observation. Its antigen is unidentified. Amplification used 60 Vbeta primers and 13 Jbeta primers. Using immunoSEQ multiplex PCR, the repertoire was profiled, and TCRdb retains in-frame clones only, with some absent. This sample carries about 150,000 clones, 66% of them seen once, and the ten largest clones take 1.6%. Sequencing input: PBMCs. The receptor comes from a human donor in good health.

CDR3 bases: TGCGCCAGCAGCCAAACGGGACTAGCGGGAGACGAGCAGTACTTC. Its protein is CASSQTGLAGDEQYF. This sequence joins TRBV4-1 and TRBJ2-7, with 14 bases that match TRBD2. V was pared by 2 bases and J by 5 bases, with 2 bases of the junction left unmatched. The CDR3 totals 15 residues. From germline, CDR1 is MGHRA and CDR2 YSYEKL.